The rows below give T cell receptor beta chains drawn from one sample of a study of control samples from healthy donors and cancer patients. The data were produced by immunoSEQ multiplex PCR, yet TCRdb's version contains in-frame clones alone and is incomplete. Here the sample spans around 130,000 clones, roughly 95% being singletons. The material sequenced was blood. The receptors shown here come from a man younger than 40 in good health. Both conserved end residues are part of each CDR3. Fields, in order: clone size, V gene, J gene, CDR3 protein. Only some rows state a clone size, as once, few, many or a class for expanded clones.

abundance: .
v_gene: TRBV5-1
j_gene: TRBJ2-3
CDR3aa: CASSFSTDTQYF

abundance: .
v_gene: TRBV30
j_gene: TRBJ1-5
CDR3aa: CAWSAGSTLSGQPQHF

abundance: .
v_gene: TRBV30
j_gene: TRBJ2-7
CDR3aa: CAYQGGRGPSYEQYF

abundance: .
v_gene: TRBV30
j_gene: TRBJ2-2
CDR3aa: CASRQGAGTGELFF

abundance: .
v_gene: TRBV6-1
j_gene: TRBJ2-7
CDR3aa: CASSPSRDILYEQYF

abundance: .
v_gene: TRBV6-5
j_gene: TRBJ1-4
CDR3aa: CASSYSMTGKEKLFF

abundance: .
v_gene: TRBV24-1
j_gene: TRBJ2-2
CDR3aa: CATSDSGRGLTGELFF

abundance: .
v_gene: TRBV30
j_gene: TRBJ1-2
CDR3aa: CAWSLKSYGYTF

abundance: .
v_gene: TRBV28
j_gene: TRBJ1-1
CDR3aa: CASSPTGATNTEAFF

abundance: .
v_gene: TRBV28
j_gene: TRBJ1-6
CDR3aa: CARDRWTNLRALHF

abundance: .
v_gene: TRBV5-4
j_gene: TRBJ2-5
CDR3aa: CASSLPGGGGRETQYF

abundance: .
v_gene: TRBV9
j_gene: TRBJ2-3
CDR3aa: CASSVGGRGDPDTQYF

abundance: few
v_gene: TRBV18
j_gene: TRBJ2-7
CDR3aa: CASSPPDAYEQYF

abundance: .
v_gene: TRBV6-5
j_gene: TRBJ1-4
CDR3aa: CASTTGGGYEKLFF

abundance: .
v_gene: TRBV29-1
j_gene: TRBJ1-2
CDR3aa: CSAPVSNYGYTF

abundance: .
v_gene: TRBV10-2
j_gene: TRBJ2-7
CDR3aa: CASSPGTASYEQYF

abundance: .
v_gene: TRBV6-5
j_gene: TRBJ1-1
CDR3aa: CASSSPRVDLNTEAFF

abundance: few
v_gene: TRBV27
j_gene: TRBJ2-5
CDR3aa: CASSSRLAGVIQETQYF

abundance: .
v_gene: TRBV5-1
j_gene: TRBJ1-1
CDR3aa: CASSLGYGTENTEAFF

abundance: .
v_gene: TRBV6-5
j_gene: TRBJ2-7
CDR3aa: CASRTGTGYEQYF

abundance: .
v_gene: TRBV5-6
j_gene: TRBJ1-1
CDR3aa: CASSLLGGRMGNTEAFF

abundance: .
v_gene: TRBV11-2
j_gene: TRBJ2-2
CDR3aa: CASSSRTGNTGELFF

abundance: .
v_gene: TRBV5-6
j_gene: TRBJ2-3
CDR3aa: CASSIRDSWSNTQYF

abundance: once
v_gene: TRBV27
j_gene: TRBJ1-2
CDR3aa: CASSLSAIANYGYTF

abundance: .
v_gene: TRBV4-1
j_gene: TRBJ1-1
CDR3aa: CASSQVAGRVTEAFF

abundance: .
v_gene: TRBV18
j_gene: TRBJ2-3
CDR3aa: CASSPGLTSTDTQYF

abundance: .
v_gene: TRBV6-5
j_gene: TRBJ1-2
CDR3aa: CASSRDRGQVYGYTF

abundance: few
v_gene: TRBV25-1
j_gene: TRBJ1-1
CDR3aa: CASSVPGATEAFF

abundance: .
v_gene: TRBV2
j_gene: TRBJ1-6
CDR3aa: CASSVERAYNSPLHF

abundance: once
v_gene: TRBV15
j_gene: TRBJ2-5
CDR3aa: CATSTGWETQYF

abundance: .
v_gene: TRBV5-4
j_gene: TRBJ1-2
CDR3aa: CASSRYREIEYGYTF

abundance: .
v_gene: TRBV30
j_gene: TRBJ1-6
CDR3aa: CALHGTSYNSPLHF

abundance: .
v_gene: TRBV7-2
j_gene: TRBJ1-1
CDR3aa: CASSLDPGTVNEAFF

abundance: .
v_gene: TRBV19
j_gene: TRBJ1-2
CDR3aa: CASSQRTGNYGYTF

abundance: few
v_gene: TRBV7-8
j_gene: TRBJ2-3
CDR3aa: CASSLVGGPRDTQYF

abundance: .
v_gene: TRBV5-4
j_gene: TRBJ2-2
CDR3aa: CASTQDRGGSGELFF

abundance: .
v_gene: TRBV30
j_gene: TRBJ1-4
CDR3aa: CAWSVERGRQNEKLFF

abundance: .
v_gene: TRBV3-1/TRBV3-2
j_gene: TRBJ1-2
CDR3aa: CASSQVRGDYGYTF

abundance: few
v_gene: TRBV6-2/TRBV6-3
j_gene: TRBJ2-5
CDR3aa: CASSSDAQETQYF

abundance: .
v_gene: TRBV7-9
j_gene: TRBJ2-2
CDR3aa: CASREYGDSGNTGELFF

abundance: .
v_gene: TRBV11-3
j_gene: TRBJ2-5
CDR3aa: CASSPPGLVTQYF

abundance: .
v_gene: TRBV5-4
j_gene: TRBJ2-5
CDR3aa: CASSSILVSQETQYF

abundance: .
v_gene: TRBV7-9
j_gene: TRBJ1-5
CDR3aa: CASSQSTENQPQHF

abundance: once
v_gene: TRBV5-1
j_gene: TRBJ2-7
CDR3aa: CASSLVYPRGLREQYF

abundance: .
v_gene: TRBV14
j_gene: TRBJ2-6
CDR3aa: CASSQGPGRARSGASVLTF

abundance: once
v_gene: TRBV4-3
j_gene: TRBJ2-6
CDR3aa: CASSQDLASGANVLTF

abundance: .
v_gene: TRBV18
j_gene: TRBJ2-5
CDR3aa: CASSPNRGRETQYF

abundance: .
v_gene: TRBV19
j_gene: TRBJ2-1
CDR3aa: CASSLRGSSYNEQFF

abundance: once
v_gene: TRBV28
j_gene: TRBJ2-3
CDR3aa: CASIMGGPTDTQYF

abundance: .
v_gene: TRBV19
j_gene: TRBJ2-2
CDR3aa: CASNPTGNTGELFF

abundance: .
v_gene: TRBV9
j_gene: TRBJ1-1
CDR3aa: CASSATGRGDTEAFF

abundance: .
v_gene: TRBV6-6
j_gene: TRBJ1-5
CDR3aa: CASRTGNNQPQHF

abundance: .
v_gene: TRBV7-2
j_gene: TRBJ2-5
CDR3aa: CASSRGLAVQETQYF

abundance: .
v_gene: TRBV4-1
j_gene: TRBJ2-7
CDR3aa: CASSQGGDYEQYF

abundance: .
v_gene: TRBV19
j_gene: TRBJ1-5
CDR3aa: CASKLGGDSNQPQHF

abundance: .
v_gene: TRBV4-1
j_gene: TRBJ1-4
CDR3aa: CASSHPDDQGANSELFF

abundance: .
v_gene: TRBV5-5
j_gene: TRBJ2-7
CDR3aa: CASSPGGGEQYF

abundance: .
v_gene: TRBV7-9
j_gene: TRBJ2-5
CDR3aa: CASSLRGTSGGTNQETQYF

abundance: .
v_gene: TRBV11-2
j_gene: TRBJ2-2
CDR3aa: CASSLGISGGRIGELFF

abundance: .
v_gene: TRBV2
j_gene: TRBJ1-1
CDR3aa: CASSDGALNTEAFF